These 17 T cell receptor beta chains share one sample of origin, sequenced in a study of shared clonotypes between healthy human individuals. The repertoire was sequenced with immunoSEQ multiplex PCR; TCRdb's copy has only in-frame clones and lacks some. The table shows about 79,000 clones, with 60% to 65% occurring only once. Source material: memory CD8+ T cells sorted from blood. Regarding subset: CD45RO+ cells pooled with CCR7-negative TemRA cells. The receptors were gathered from a man aged 25 to 45 in good health.

Here the CDR3 DNA reads TGTGCCAGCAGTGAAGACAGTTGGGGTACCTACGAGCAGTACTTC. As protein: CASSEDSWGTYEQYF. The gene calls are TRBV2 and TRBJ2-7; D remains ambiguous. Trimming shortened V by 1 base and J by 2 bases, and 12 bases separated the two germline ends. Germline V CDR1 and CDR2: SNHLY, FYNNEI. This CDR3 contains 15 residues.

V is TRBV9 and J is TRBJ2-7, with a possible D match to TRBD2 (5 bases). Germline assignment: CDR1 SGDLS and CDR2 YYNGEE. The CDR3 contains 14 residues. The V end was cut by 0 bases, the J end by 5 bases, with 12 bases between. CDR3 loop: CASSVGAAGNEQYF. CDR3 bases: TGTGCCAGCAGCGTAGGAGCGGCCGGGAACGAGCAGTACTTC. Drawing the rest from reference TRBV9 and TRBJ2-7, the complete variable domain is DSGVTQTPKHLITATGQRVTLRCSPRSGDLSVYWYQQSLDQGLQFLIQYYNGEERAKGNILERFSAQQFPDLHSELNLSSLELGDSALYFCASSVGAAGNEQYFGPGTRLTVT.

V usage is TRBV4-3 and J usage is TRBJ2-4, with TRBD2 matching 12 bases. Germline values: CDR1 LGHNA, CDR2 YSLEER. V trimming: 1 base; J trimming: 7 bases; junction bases outside the gene matches: 5. The CDR3 is 16 residues long. CDR3 residues: CASSQGLAGGVNIQYF. The CDR3 DNA reads as TGCGCCAGCAGCCAAGGGCTAGCGGGAGGGGTGAACATTCAGTACTTC.

The chain joins TRBV4-1 to TRBJ2-7, with 9 bases matching TRBD1. With 8 bases clipped from V and 5 bases from J, the junction kept 16 bases outside the gene matches. This CDR3 spans 16 amino acids. Germline CDR1 MGHRA, CDR2 YSYEKL. The CDR3 here is CASSLEGTGFTHEQYF. The DNA of the CDR3 is TGCGCCAGCTCCTTAGAAGGGACAGGGTTTACCCACGAGCAGTACTTC.

The V and J genes are TRBV9 and TRBJ2-3; 11 nucleotides match TRBD2. The CDR3 extends over 15 amino acids. CDR1 and CDR2 (germline): SGDLS, YYNGEE. J lost 4 bases, V lost 4 bases, and 5 bases had no gene match. CDR3 sequence reads: CASSPLAGGADTQYF. The CDR3 nucleotides are TGTGCCAGCAGCCCTCTAGCGGGAGGCGCAGATACGCAGTATTTT.

V and J are TRBV18 and TRBJ2-5; D is perhaps TRBD1 (5 bases). CDR3 length equals 14 residues. CDR1 and CDR2 from the germline V gene are KGHSH and LQKENI. Trimming shortened V by 2 bases and J by 2 bases, and 9 bases separated the two germline ends. The CDR3 protein is CASSPTQGQETQYF. DNA of the CDR3: TGTGCCAGCTCACCAACCCAGGGACAAGAGACCCAGTACTTC.

The chain uses TRBV6-5 and TRBJ2-7, with TRBD1 matching 8 bases. The germline CDR1 and CDR2 sequences are MNHEY and SVGAGI. This CDR3 is built from 16 residues. With 4 bases clipped from V and 3 bases from J, the junction kept 11 bases outside the gene matches. CDR3 DNA: TGTGCCAGCAGTTCGAGCCGACAGGGGTTAGTCTACGAGCAGTACTTC. This encodes CASSSSRQGLVYEQYF.

The gene calls are TRBV15 and TRBJ2-7; 9 bases are shared with TRBD2. Unmatched junction bases numbered 7, after V lost 0 bases and J lost 4 bases. Germline V gene lookup returns CDR1 LNHNV and CDR2 YYDKDF (reference sequence). This CDR3 is 16 amino acids long. The CDR3 sequence: CATSRDGLAGLYEQYF. CDR3 DNA sequence: TGTGCCACCAGCAGAGATGGGCTAGCGGGACTTTACGAGCAGTACTTC.

This chain connects TRBV6-1 to TRBJ2-3; D remains ambiguous. Germline V gene sequence: CDR1 MNHNS, CDR2 SASEGT. Trimming removed 1 base at V and 2 bases at J, with 7 bases between. This CDR3 is built from 14 residues. DNA of the CDR3: TGTGCCAGCAGTGAAGGGCGTGCCACAGATACGCAGTATTTT. Its protein is CASSEGRATDTQYF.

V and J are TRBV19 and TRBJ1-1, with D maybe TRBD1 (5 bases). The CDR3 covers 15 residues. Germline CDR1 reads LNHDA; CDR2 reads SQIVND (reference sequence). V lost 5 bases to trimming and J lost 2 bases, with 15 bases between them. The CDR3 loop is CASSSRPGLNTEAFF. The DNA for the CDR3 is TGTGCCAGTAGTTCACGACCGGGACTTAACACTGAAGCTTTCTTT.

Here the CDR3 reads CASDTLSSYEQYF. In DNA, the CDR3 is TGTGCCAGCGATACCTTGAGCTCCTACGAGCAGTACTTC. The V call is TRBV28, the J call TRBJ2-7, with D unclear. V lost 8 bases and J 0 bases, leaving 11 bases between the germline ends. Germline V gene sequence: CDR1 MDHEN, CDR2 SYDVKM. The CDR3 covers 13 residues.

This clone was seen a handful of times. This sequence joins TRBV27 and TRBJ1-2; 11 bases are a match to TRBD1. CDR1 and CDR2 (germline): MNHEY, SMNVEV (reference sequence). V was clipped by 6 bases and J by 7 bases; unmatched bases: 7. CDR3 length equals 14 residues. CDR3 in DNA: TGTGCCAGCAGCCGAATTGGACAGGGGGCTGGCTACACCTTC. Translation gives CASSRIGQGAGYTF.

The sample holds one count of this clone. CDR3 nucleotides: TGCGCCAGCAGCTTGGGACTAGCGGAGTATTACGAGCAGTACTTC. Protein sequence: CASSLGLAEYYEQYF. The chain carries TRBV5-1 and TRBJ2-7, with 9 positions matching TRBD2. The CDR3 totals 15 residues. CDR1 is SGHRS, CDR2 YFSETQ, per germline. Unmatched junction bases numbered 5, after V lost 0 bases and J lost 4 bases.

The chain joins TRBV28 to TRBJ1-3; D not certain. Per the germline V gene, CDR1 is MDHEN and CDR2 is SYDVKM. This CDR3 has 14 amino acids. Trimming left V 1 base short and J 0 bases short, with 4 bases between. The CDR3 spells CASSLFGSGNTIYF. For the CDR3, the DNA is TGTGCCAGCAGTTTATTCGGCTCTGGAAACACCATATATTTT. The complete variable domain, with remaining parts taken from reference TRBV28 and TRBJ1-3, reads DVKVTQSSRYLVKRTGEKVFLECVQDMDHENMFWYRQDPGLGLRLIYFSYDVKMKEKGDIPEGYSVSREKKERFSLILESASTNQTSMYLCASSLFGSGNTIYFGEGSWLTVV.

This clone was seen once. A far larger clone differs by one base, so this is likely a read error. Other DNA sequences in this specimen translate into the identical CDR3. The chain is built from TRBV7-2 and TRBJ2-7; maybe TRBD1 (6 bases). The CDR3 extends over 14 amino acids. Germline assignment: CDR1 SGHTA and CDR2 FQGNSA. CDR3 protein: CASSLVPGDYEQYF. The CDR3 DNA sequence: TGTGCCAGCAGCTTAGTTCCAGGGGATTACGAGCAGTACTTT.

This clone was counted many times. The chain carries TRBV6-5 and TRBJ2-2, with D perhaps assigned TRBD1 or TRBD2 (5 bases each). Germline CDR1 and CDR2: MNHEY and SVGAGI. The CDR3 spans 15 residues. Trimming left V 6 bases short and J 7 bases short, with 18 bases between. CDR3 DNA: TGTGCCAGCAGCCACCCGAGGGGATCCGTCGGGGAGCTGTTTTTT. It encodes CASSHPRGSVGELFF.

The chain recombines TRBV28 with TRBJ1-1; D gene ambiguous. The CDR3 runs to 13 residues. Germline V gene data show CDR1 as MDHEN and CDR2 as SYDVKM. V dropped 3 bases and J dropped 1 base, with 6 bases sitting between them. This CDR3 reads CASSFLANTEAFF. Written as DNA, the CDR3 is TGTGCCAGCAGTTTTTTGGCGAACACTGAAGCTTTCTTT.